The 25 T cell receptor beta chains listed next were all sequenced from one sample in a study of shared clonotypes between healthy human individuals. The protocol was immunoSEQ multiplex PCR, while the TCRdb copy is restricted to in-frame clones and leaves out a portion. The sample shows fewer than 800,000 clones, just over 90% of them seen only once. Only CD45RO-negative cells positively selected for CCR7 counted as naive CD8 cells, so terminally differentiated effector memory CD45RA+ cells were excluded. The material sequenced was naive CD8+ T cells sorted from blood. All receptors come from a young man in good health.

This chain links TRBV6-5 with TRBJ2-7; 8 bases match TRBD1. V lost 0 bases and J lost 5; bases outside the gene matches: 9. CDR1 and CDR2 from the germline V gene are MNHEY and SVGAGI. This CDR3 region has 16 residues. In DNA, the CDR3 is TGTGCCAGCAGTTACTCAAGAGGACAGGGTGTCGACGAGCAGTACTTC. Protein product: CASSYSRGQGVDEQYF.

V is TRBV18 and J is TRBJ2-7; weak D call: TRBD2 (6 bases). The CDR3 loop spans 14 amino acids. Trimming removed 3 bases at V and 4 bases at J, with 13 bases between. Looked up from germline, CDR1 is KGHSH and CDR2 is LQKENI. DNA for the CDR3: TGTGCCAGCTCACCCCCCGCGGGATTATACGAGCAGTACTTC. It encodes CASSPPAGLYEQYF.

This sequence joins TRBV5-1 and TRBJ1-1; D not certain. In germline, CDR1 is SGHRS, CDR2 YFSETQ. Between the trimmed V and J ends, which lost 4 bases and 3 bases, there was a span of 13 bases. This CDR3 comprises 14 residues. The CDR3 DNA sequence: TGCGCCAGCAGCCGCATGAGTCCCGACACTGAAGCTTTCTTT. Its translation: CASSRMSPDTEAFF.

The CDR3 protein is CASSKTRRGETYNEQFF. The CDR3 coding sequence is TGTGCCAGCAGCAAAACAAGGAGAGGGGAAACCTACAATGAGCAGTTCTTC. The V call is TRBV7-9, the J call TRBJ2-1; either TRBD1 or TRBD2 may supply D (5 bases each). Trimming stripped 5 bases from V and 2 bases from J, with 19 bases between. The V gene's germline CDR1 is SEHNR and CDR2 FQNEAQ (reference sequence). The CDR3 runs 17 residues.

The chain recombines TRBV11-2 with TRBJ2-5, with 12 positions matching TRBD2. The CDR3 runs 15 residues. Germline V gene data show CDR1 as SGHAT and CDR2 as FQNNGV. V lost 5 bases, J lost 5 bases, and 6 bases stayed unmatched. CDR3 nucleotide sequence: TGTGCCAGCAGCGTAATTACTAGCGGGGGGGAGACCCAGTACTTC. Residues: CASSVITSGGETQYF.

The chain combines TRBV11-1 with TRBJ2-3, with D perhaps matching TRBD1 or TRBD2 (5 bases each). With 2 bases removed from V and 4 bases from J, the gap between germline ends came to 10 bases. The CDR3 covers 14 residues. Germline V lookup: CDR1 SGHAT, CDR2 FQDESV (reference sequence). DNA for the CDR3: TGTGCCAGCAGCTTAAACTTGGGGGCAGATACGCAGTATTTT. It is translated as CASSLNLGADTQYF. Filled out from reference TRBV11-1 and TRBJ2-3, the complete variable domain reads EAEVAQSPRYKITEKSQAVAFWCDPISGHATLYWYRQILGQGPELLVQFQDESVVDDSQLPKDRFSAERLKGVDSTLKIQPAELGDSAMYLCASSLNLGADTQYFGPGTRLTVL.

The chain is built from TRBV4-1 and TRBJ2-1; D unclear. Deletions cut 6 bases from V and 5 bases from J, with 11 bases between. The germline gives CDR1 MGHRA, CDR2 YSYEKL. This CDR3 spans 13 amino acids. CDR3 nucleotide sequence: TGCGCCAGCAGGTTAGAGAATGACAATGAGCAGTTCTTC. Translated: CASRLENDNEQFF.

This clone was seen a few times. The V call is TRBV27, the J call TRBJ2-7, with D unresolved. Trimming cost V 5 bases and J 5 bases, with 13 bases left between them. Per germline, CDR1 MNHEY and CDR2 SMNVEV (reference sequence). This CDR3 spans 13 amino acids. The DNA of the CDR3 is TGTGCCAGCAGTACCACCTTCCTGGACGAGCAGTACTTC. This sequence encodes CASSTTFLDEQYF.

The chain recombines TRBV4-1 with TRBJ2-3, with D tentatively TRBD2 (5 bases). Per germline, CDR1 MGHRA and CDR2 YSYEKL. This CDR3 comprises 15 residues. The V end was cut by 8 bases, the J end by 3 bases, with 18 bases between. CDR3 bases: TGCGCCAGCCGCCCGGGGATCCTCGGGACAGATACGCAGTATTTT. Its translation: CASRPGILGTDTQYF.

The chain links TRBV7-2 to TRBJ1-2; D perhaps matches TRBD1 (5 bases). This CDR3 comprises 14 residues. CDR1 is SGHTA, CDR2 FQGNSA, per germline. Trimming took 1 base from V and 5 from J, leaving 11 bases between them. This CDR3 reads CASSLGGIVYGYTF. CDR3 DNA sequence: TGTGCCAGCAGCTTAGGGGGGATAGTATATGGCTACACCTTC.

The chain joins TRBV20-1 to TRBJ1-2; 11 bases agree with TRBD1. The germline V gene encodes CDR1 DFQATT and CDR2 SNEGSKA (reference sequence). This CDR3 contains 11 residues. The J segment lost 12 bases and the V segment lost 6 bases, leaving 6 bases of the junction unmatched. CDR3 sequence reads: CSAPRTGGDTF. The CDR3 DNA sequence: TGCAGTGCACCCCGGACAGGGGGCGACACCTTC.

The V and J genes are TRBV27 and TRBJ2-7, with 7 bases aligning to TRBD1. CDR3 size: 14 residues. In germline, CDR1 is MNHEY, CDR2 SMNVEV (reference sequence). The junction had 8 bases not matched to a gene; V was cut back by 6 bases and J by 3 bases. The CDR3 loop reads CASSRPGQIYEQYF. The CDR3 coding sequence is TGTGCCAGCAGCCGGCCGGGACAGATCTACGAGCAGTACTTC.

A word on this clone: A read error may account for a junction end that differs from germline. The CDR3 here is CASSSPPDTQYF. Written as DNA, the CDR3 is TGTGCTAGCAGCTCCCCCCCAGATACGCAGTATTTT. The chain joins TRBV7-7 to TRBJ2-3; D is uncertain. Germline V gene data show CDR1 as SSHAT and CDR2 as FNYEAQ (reference sequence). The length of the CDR3 is 12 residues.

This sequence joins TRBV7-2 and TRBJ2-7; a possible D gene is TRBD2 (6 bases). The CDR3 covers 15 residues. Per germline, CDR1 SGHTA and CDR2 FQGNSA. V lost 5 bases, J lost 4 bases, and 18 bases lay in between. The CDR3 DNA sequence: TGTGCCAGCAGCCCCCTGGCGGGGCTAATTTACGAGCAGTACTTC. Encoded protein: CASSPLAGLIYEQYF.

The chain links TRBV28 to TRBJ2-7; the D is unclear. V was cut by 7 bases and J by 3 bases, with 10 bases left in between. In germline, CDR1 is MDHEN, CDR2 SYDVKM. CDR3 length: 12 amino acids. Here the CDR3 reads CASKAISYEQYF. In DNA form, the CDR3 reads TGTGCCAGCAAGGCAATAAGCTACGAGCAGTACTTC.

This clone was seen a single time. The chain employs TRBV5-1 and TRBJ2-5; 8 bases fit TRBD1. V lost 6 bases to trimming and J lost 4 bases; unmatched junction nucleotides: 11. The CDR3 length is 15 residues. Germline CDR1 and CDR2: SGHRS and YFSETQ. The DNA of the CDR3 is TGCGCCAGCAATTCACGGACAGGGTTAAGAGAGACCCAGTACTTC. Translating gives CASNSRTGLRETQYF.

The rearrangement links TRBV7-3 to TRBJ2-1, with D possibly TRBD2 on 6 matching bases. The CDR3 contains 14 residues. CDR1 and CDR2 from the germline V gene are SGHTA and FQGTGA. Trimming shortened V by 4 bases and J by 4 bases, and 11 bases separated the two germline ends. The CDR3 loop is CASSSGTGYNEQFF. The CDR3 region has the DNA TGTGCCAGCAGCTCGGGGACTGGGTACAATGAGCAGTTCTTC.

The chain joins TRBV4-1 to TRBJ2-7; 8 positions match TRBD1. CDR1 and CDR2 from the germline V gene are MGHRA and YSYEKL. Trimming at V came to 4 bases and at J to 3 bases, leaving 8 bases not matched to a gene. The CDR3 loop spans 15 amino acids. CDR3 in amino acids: CASSRASDRDYEQYF. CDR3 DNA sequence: TGCGCCAGCAGCCGGGCTTCGGACAGGGACTACGAGCAGTACTTC.

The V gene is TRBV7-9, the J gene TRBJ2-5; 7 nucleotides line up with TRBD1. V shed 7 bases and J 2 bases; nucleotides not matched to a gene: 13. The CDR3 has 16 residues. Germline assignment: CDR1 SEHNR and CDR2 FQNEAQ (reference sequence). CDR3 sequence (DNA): TGTGCCAGCACCACTAAGGTCCGACAGGGACAAGAGACCCAGTACTTC. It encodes CASTTKVRQGQETQYF.

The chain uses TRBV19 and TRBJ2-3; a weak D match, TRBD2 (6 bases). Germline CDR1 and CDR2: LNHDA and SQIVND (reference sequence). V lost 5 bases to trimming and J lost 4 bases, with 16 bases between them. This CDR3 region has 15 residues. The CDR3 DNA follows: TGTGCCAGTAGTCTTATGGGACTGATATCAGATACGCAGTATTTT. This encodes CASSLMGLISDTQYF.

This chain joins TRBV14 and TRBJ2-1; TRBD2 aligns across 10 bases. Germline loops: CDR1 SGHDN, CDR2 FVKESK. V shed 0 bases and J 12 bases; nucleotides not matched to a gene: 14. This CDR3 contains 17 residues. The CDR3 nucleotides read TGTGCCAGCAGCCAAGATCCCCTAGCGGGGGAACGCCGGGGGCAGTTCTTC. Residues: CASSQDPLAGERRGQFF. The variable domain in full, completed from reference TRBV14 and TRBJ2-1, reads EAGVTQFPSHSVIEKGQTVTLRCDPISGHDNLYWYRRVMGKEIKFLLHFVKESKQDESGMPNNRFLAERTGGTYSTLKVQPAELEDSGVYFCASSQDPLAGERRGQFFGPGTRLTVL.

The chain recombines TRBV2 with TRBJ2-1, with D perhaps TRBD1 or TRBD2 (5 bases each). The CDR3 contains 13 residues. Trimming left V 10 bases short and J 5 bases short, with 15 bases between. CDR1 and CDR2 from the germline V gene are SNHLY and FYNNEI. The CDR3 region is CATEGDRNNEQFF. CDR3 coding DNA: TGTGCCACCGAAGGGGACCGGAACAATGAGCAGTTCTTC.

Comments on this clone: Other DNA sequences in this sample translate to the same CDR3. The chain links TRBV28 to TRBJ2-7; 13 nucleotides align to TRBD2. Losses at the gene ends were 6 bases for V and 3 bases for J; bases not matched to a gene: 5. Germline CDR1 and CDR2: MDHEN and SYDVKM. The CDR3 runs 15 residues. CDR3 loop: CASSSRTSGSYEQYF. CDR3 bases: TGTGCCAGCAGCTCCCGGACTAGCGGGAGCTACGAGCAGTACTTC.

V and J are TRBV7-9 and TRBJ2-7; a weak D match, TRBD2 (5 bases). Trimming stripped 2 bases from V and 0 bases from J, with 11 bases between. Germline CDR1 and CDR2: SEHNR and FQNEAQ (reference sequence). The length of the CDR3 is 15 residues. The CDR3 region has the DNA TGTGCCAGCAGCTTAAGGTCACGGGGCTCCTACGAGCAGTACTTC. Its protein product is CASSLRSRGSYEQYF.

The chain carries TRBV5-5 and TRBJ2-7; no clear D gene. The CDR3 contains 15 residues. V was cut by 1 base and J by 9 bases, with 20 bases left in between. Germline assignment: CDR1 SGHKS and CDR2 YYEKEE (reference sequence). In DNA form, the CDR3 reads TGTGCCAGCAGCTTGAGGTCACCGGATGAGGTGGGGCAGTACTTC. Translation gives CASSLRSPDEVGQYF.